The clone carrying this TCR beta chain was recorded many times. Its antigen is undetermined. Genomic DNA templated the TCR beta VDJ and CDR3 profiling. In TCRdb, the reads were re-called with MiXCR into one record per CDR3 protein. Among 100,000 to 150,000 distinct CDR3 sequences, 48% were seen once, and the ten largest hold roughly 2.7%. The data stem from a study of CD8+CD57+ T cells in acquired aplastic anemia. Study-level background: Mean DNA quantity obtained from sorted CD4+ and CD8+ cells was about 3.2 ug. On average, healthy donors gave 9.5 million to 14 million reads for CD4+ cells.

Study results and limitations: Sharing between patients and controls was observed for some 27 CD8+ CDR3 sequences. Patients versus controls showed no significant CD8+ Simpson's diversity difference.

Per the germline V gene, CDR1 is MNHEY and CDR2 is SVGAGI. The CDR3 is made up of 15 amino acids. V was trimmed by 4 bases and J by 0 bases, leaving 13 bases between them. Sequenced sample: sorted CD4+, CD8+, or CD8+CD57+ T cells (not recorded which) from PBMCs. The chain is built from TRBV6-5 and TRBJ2-7; tentative D call: TRBD1 (5 bases). The TCR sequence derives from a human donor in good health, serving as a control. CDR3 sequence reads: CASSSETASSYEQYF. CDR3 DNA: TGTGCCAGCAGTTCCGAGACAGCGAGCTCCTACGAGCAGTACTTC.